The 31 T cell receptor beta chains presented below share a single source sample, sequenced in a study of molecular identifiers for immune sequencing clone quantification. TCRdb used MiXCR to reprocess the PCR reads, holding one entry per CDR3 protein. The sample contains about 65,000 distinct CDR3 sequences, 15% to 20% of which appear only once. Sequenced input: naive CD8+ T cells from blood, with Jurkat cell RNA spiked in. Subset noted: FACS-sorted CD8+CD4-CCR7+CD45RA+ naive T cells. The receptors derive from a human donor in good health. Some libraries in this study had Jurkat cell RNA spiked in.

This clonotype was found many times. This chain uses TRBV7-9 with TRBJ2-1, with a possible D match to TRBD2 (6 bases). This CDR3 has 17 amino acids. V lost 0 bases to trimming and J lost 5 bases, with 17 bases between them. Germline CDR1 is SEHNR and CDR2 is FQNEAQ (reference sequence). CDR3 sequence (DNA): TGTGCCAGCAGCTTAGCTGTTTTTTATAGCGGCCACAATGAGCAGTTCTTC. Protein: CASSLAVFYSGHNEQFF.

In the case of this clonotype: This may be a read error: a much more frequent sequence differs by one nucleotide. The chain is built from TRBV15 and TRBJ2-7, with D perhaps matching TRBD1 (6 bases). Germline assignment: CDR1 LNHNV and CDR2 YYDKDF (reference sequence). The CDR3 runs 13 residues. V lost 4 bases and J 3 bases, leaving 10 bases between the germline ends. As DNA, the CDR3 is TGTGCCACCAGCAAAGGGACAAGCTACGAGCAGTACTTC. Protein product: CATSKGTSYEQYF.

This clonotype was picked up many times. One end of the junction varies from germline; a read error may be responsible. The CDR3 reads CSFRAGAHFFF. In nucleotides, the CDR3 is TGCAGCTTCCGCGCGGGCGCGCACTTTTTTTTT. The V call is TRBV29-1, the J call TRBJ1-1; D is undetermined. Germline loops: CDR1 SQVTM, CDR2 ANQGSEA. There are 11 residues in the CDR3.

The chain employs TRBV5-4 and TRBJ2-5, with 8 positions matching TRBD1. Germline CDR1 SGHNT, CDR2 YYREEE (reference sequence). CDR3 size: 16 residues. With V trimmed by 3 bases and J by 1 base, 8 bases remained unmatched. CDR3 sequence (DNA): TGTGCCAGCAGCTCTCTCCCGGACAGGGCCCAAGAGACCCAGTACTTC. This codes for CASSSLPDRAQETQYF.

Regarding this clonotype: Just one base apart from a much larger clone, this may be a read error. The gene calls are TRBV28 and TRBJ2-5, with D perhaps matching TRBD1 (6 bases). The CDR3 spans 13 residues. CDR1 and CDR2 from the germline V gene are MDHEN and SYDVKM. Trimming left V 7 bases short and J 1 base short, with 10 bases between. The CDR3 loop reads CASTGGGQETQYF. The CDR3 DNA sequence: TGTGCCAGCACTGGGGGCGGCCAAGAGACCCAGTACTTC.

This clonotype has ten or more counts. The chain uses TRBV3-1 and TRBJ2-5; D could derive from TRBD1 or TRBD2 (6 bases each). The CDR3 totals 17 residues. Germline CDR1 reads LGHDT; CDR2 reads YNNKEL (reference sequence). Between the trimmed V and J ends, which lost 8 bases and 1 base, there was a span of 23 bases. The CDR3 sequence: CASSKRRVGQFQETQYF. DNA of the CDR3: TGTGCCAGCTCCAAGCGGAGGGTTGGACAGTTCCAAGAGACCCAGTACTTC.

This clonotype has a count of ten or more. This chain links TRBV9 with TRBJ2-3; D not resolved. This CDR3 is built from 13 residues. V was clipped by 4 bases and J by 6 bases, with 12 bases between them. The germline CDR1 and CDR2 sequences are SGDLS and YYNGEE. Here the CDR3 DNA reads TGTGCCAGCAGCATCCGTCCCCAGGATACGCAGTATTTT. This encodes CASSIRPQDTQYF.

In the case of this clonotype: Compared with germline, one end of the junction differs, possibly owing to a read error. The V and J genes are TRBV5-3 and TRBJ2-1, with 9 bases that match TRBD1. TRBV5-3 has ORF status, its function being uncertain. The CDR3 length is 15 residues. CDR3 bases: TGTACCAGCTACCCCGGGACAGGGAATTTTAATGAGCAGTTCTTC. Protein product: CTSYPGTGNFNEQFF.

Turning to this clonotype: A clone one base away is much larger, so this may be a read error. The V gene is TRBV6-6, the J gene TRBJ1-2, with D perhaps matching TRBD1 (5 bases). V dropped 5 bases and J dropped 7 bases, with 17 bases sitting between them. The CDR3 is 14 residues long. The germline V gene encodes CDR1 MNHNY and CDR2 SVGAGI (reference sequence). The CDR3 nucleotides are TGTGCCAGCAGTCCCACGAGGGACCTCTGTGGCTACACCTTC. It encodes CASSPTRDLCGYTF.

This clonotype was seen at least ten times. This rearrangement joins TRBV5-4 to TRBJ2-4; D not resolved. CDR3 length: 12 amino acids. CDR1 is SGHNT and CDR2 is YYREEE in the germline V gene (reference sequence). V lost 4 bases and J lost 7, with 9 bases in between. CDR3: CASSADLNIQYF. The DNA for the CDR3 is TGTGCCAGCAGCGCGGACCTTAACATTCAGTACTTC.

This clonotype was seen only a few times. One end of the junction fails to match germline, which may point to a read error. The rearrangement joins TRBV10-3 to TRBJ2-7; 9 bases fit TRBD1. The CDR3 extends over 15 amino acids. Germline values: CDR1 ENHRY, CDR2 SYGVKD. The CDR3 sequence: CAIGESLGTGNEQYF. For the CDR3, the DNA is TGTGCCATCGGTGAGTCTTTAGGGACAGGGAACGAGCAGTACTTC.

In its sample, this clonotype was seen many times. The chain has TRBV11-2 and TRBJ2-4; D unresolved. The CDR3 is 13 amino acids. V lost 0 bases, J lost 5 bases, and 5 bases lay in between. Per germline, CDR1 SGHAT and CDR2 FQNNGV. CDR3: CASSLDRENIQYF. CDR3 in DNA: TGTGCCAGCAGCTTAGATAGGGAAAACATTCAGTACTTC.

This clonotype was detected many times. This sequence joins TRBV29-1 and TRBJ2-2; D gene unclear. This CDR3 region has 14 residues. Germline CDR1 reads SQVTM; CDR2 reads ANQGSEA. The ends were cut back, 1 base at V and 1 base at J, with 7 bases in the middle. CDR3 sequence (DNA): TGCAGCGTTGAAGGATACGGGAACACCGGGGAGCTGTTTTTT. Protein: CSVEGYGNTGELFF.

There are many counts of this clonotype. The V and J genes are TRBV11-2 and TRBJ1-4; no definite D call. Between the trimmed V and J ends, which lost 1 base and 0 bases, there was a span of 15 bases. Germline V CDR1 and CDR2: SGHAT, FQNNGV. The CDR3 is made up of 18 amino acids. This CDR3 reads CASSLVPGTVTTNEKLFF. CDR3 coding DNA: TGTGCCAGCAGCTTAGTTCCGGGCACCGTTACAACTAATGAAAAACTGTTTTTT.

This clonotype has ten or more counts. The chain joins TRBV4-1 to TRBJ2-7, with TRBD2 matching over 8 bases. Per the germline V gene, CDR1 is MGHRA and CDR2 is YSYEKL. The V segment lost 0 bases and the J segment 6 bases; nucleotides outside the gene matches: 7. The CDR3 is made up of 15 amino acids. As DNA, the CDR3 is TGCGCCAGCAGCCAAGATCCGGCGGGAGGACGCGAGCAGTACTTC. Translated, it gives CASSQDPAGGREQYF.

This clonotype was observed many times. This chain connects TRBV4-1 to TRBJ2-7; 9 bases match TRBD2. Trimming removed 1 base from V and 4 bases from J; junction bases left unmatched: 2. Germline V gene sequence: CDR1 MGHRA, CDR2 YSYEKL. CDR3 length: 14 amino acids. The chain's CDR3 is CASSQAAGGYEQYF. Here the CDR3 DNA reads TGCGCCAGCAGCCAAGCAGCGGGGGGATACGAGCAGTACTTC.

This clonotype has ten or more counts. The chain employs TRBV4-1 and TRBJ2-3; 11 bases align to TRBD2. The V gene's germline CDR1 is MGHRA and CDR2 YSYEKL. CDR3 length equals 16 residues. V shed 2 bases, J shed 3 bases, and the junction held 4 bases outside the gene matches. The CDR3 sequence is CASSQPLAGGTDTQYF. CDR3 DNA: TGCGCCAGCAGCCAACCCTTAGCGGGAGGGACAGATACGCAGTATTTT.

This clonotype was seen repeatedly, ten times or more. The chain has TRBV6-4 and TRBJ2-7, with D tentatively TRBD2 (5 bases). Germline loops: CDR1 MRHNA, CDR2 SNTAGT. Trimming took 3 bases from V and 0 from J, leaving 12 bases between them. The CDR3 contains 15 residues. This chain's CDR3 is CASSEFGGPSYEQYF. The CDR3 DNA is TGTGCCAGCAGTGAATTTGGCGGGCCCTCCTACGAGCAGTACTTC.

This clonotype was observed at least ten times. The chain couples TRBV30 to TRBJ2-2, with D possibly being TRBD1 (6 bases). This CDR3 contains 13 residues. Germline V lookup: CDR1 GTSNPN, CDR2 SVGIG (reference sequence). V was shortened by 2 bases and J by 8 bases, with 12 bases between the two germline ends. The CDR3 coding sequence is TGTGCCTGGAGTTTTCAGGGGAGTGGGGAGCTGTTTTTT. Its translation is CAWSFQGSGELFF.

This clonotype has at least ten counts. The V and J genes are TRBV25-1 and TRBJ1-5; a weak D match, TRBD1 (6 bases). The germline CDR1 and CDR2 sequences are MGHDK and SYGVNS. The ends were cut back, 3 bases at V and 0 bases at J, with 12 bases in the middle. This CDR3 spans 16 amino acids. The CDR3 loop is CASSDEGGSSNQPQHF. The CDR3 coding sequence is TGTGCCAGCAGTGATGAGGGGGGTAGTAGCAATCAGCCCCAGCATTTT. The complete variable domain, with remaining parts taken from reference TRBV25-1 and TRBJ1-5, reads EADIYQTPRYLVIGTGKKITLECSQTMGHDKMYWYQQDPGMELHLIHYSYGVNSTEKGDLSSESTVSRIRTEHFPLTLESARPSHTSQYLCASSDEGGSSNQPQHFGDGTRLSIL.

This clonotype has a count of ten or more. The genes are TRBV6-1 and TRBJ2-7; TRBD2 aligns across 8 bases. The V gene's germline CDR1 is MNHNS and CDR2 SASEGT. The CDR3 has 12 amino acids. The junction had 0 bases not matched to a gene; V was cut back by 2 bases and J by 6 bases. This CDR3 reads CASSESGGEQYF. The CDR3, as DNA: TGTGCCAGCAGTGAAAGCGGGGGCGAGCAGTACTTC.

This clonotype appeared a few times. The V call is TRBV30, the J call TRBJ2-1; D may be TRBD1 (6 bases). CDR1 and CDR2 (germline): GTSNPN, SVGIG (reference sequence). The ends were cut back, 0 bases at V and 12 bases at J, with 12 bases in the middle. The CDR3 is made up of 12 amino acids. The CDR3 spells CAWSVGTRGQFF. Written as DNA, the CDR3 is TGTGCCTGGAGTGTAGGGACACGGGGGCAGTTCTTC.

There are many counts of this clonotype. This chain links TRBV7-9 with TRBJ2-7; D not resolved. Germline V gene lookup returns CDR1 SEHNR and CDR2 FQNEAQ (reference sequence). V dropped 1 base and J dropped 4 bases, with 5 bases sitting between them. CDR3 length equals 12 residues. This CDR3 reads CASSLGQYEQYF. DNA of the CDR3: TGTGCCAGCAGCTTAGGCCAGTACGAGCAGTACTTC.

This chain links TRBV27 with TRBJ1-1; D may be TRBD1 (6 bases). V dropped 1 base and J dropped 6 bases, with 21 bases sitting between them. This CDR3 spans 17 amino acids. Germline values: CDR1 MNHEY, CDR2 SMNVEV (reference sequence). The CDR3, as DNA: TGTGCCAGCAGTTTATGGGGGGGGGGGGGGGCCTTGGCTGAAGCTTTCTTT. Protein product: CASSLWGGGGALAEAFF.

The V and J genes are TRBV24-1 and TRBJ2-7; TRBD1 aligns across 7 bases. The germline gives CDR1 KGHDR, CDR2 SFDVKD. The trim removed 9 bases at V and 1 base at J, leaving 5 bases unmatched. This CDR3 is 13 amino acids long. CDR3 protein: CATEGQESYEQYF. The CDR3 DNA follows: TGTGCCACCGAAGGACAGGAGTCCTACGAGCAGTACTTC.

This chain joins TRBV5-6 and TRBJ1-1, with D unresolved. Germline lookup yields CDR1 SGHDT and CDR2 YYEEEE. The CDR3 is 14 residues long. The germline V and J ends were trimmed by 0 bases and 2 bases, with 8 bases remaining between them. The CDR3 sequence: CASSLDWGNTEAFF. The CDR3 bases are TGTGCCAGCAGCTTGGACTGGGGTAACACTGAAGCTTTCTTT.

This clonotype was found many times. The chain has TRBV11-1 and TRBJ2-7; TRBD2 agrees at 12 bases. V was clipped by 5 bases and J by 7 bases; unmatched bases: 12. The CDR3 totals 16 residues. Germline lookup yields CDR1 SGHAT and CDR2 FQDESV (reference sequence). The CDR3 DNA reads TGTGCCAGCAGCCTCCTTCCGACTAGCGGGAGTGGTGAGCAGTACTTC. Residues: CASSLLPTSGSGEQYF.

Turning to this clonotype: A much larger clone is a single base away; this may be a read error. The J gene is TRBJ2-1, the V gene TRBV19; 8 nucleotides align to TRBD2. Per the germline V gene, CDR1 is LNHDA and CDR2 is SQIVND (reference sequence). The CDR3 extends over 15 amino acids. The CDR3 reads CTSSIELAGDNEQFF. For the CDR3, the DNA is TGTACCAGTAGTATAGAGCTAGCGGGCGACAATGAGCAGTTCTTC.

This clonotype was detected once. The junction differs from germline at one of its ends, possibly a read error. The chain combines TRBV30 with TRBJ2-5; D gene uncertain. This CDR3 region has 12 residues. Germline CDR1 is GTSNPN and CDR2 is SVGIG (reference sequence). The CDR3 bases are TGTGCCTGGAGTAAGGACCAGGAGACCCAGTACTTC. Amino acids: CAWSKDQETQYF.

This chain uses TRBV10-3 with TRBJ2-1, with 8 bases identical to TRBD1. Germline trimming cut 2 bases from V and 8 bases from J; bases unmatched to any gene: 11. The germline CDR1 and CDR2 sequences are ENHRY and SYGVKD. The CDR3 contains 16 residues. CDR3 region: CAISEGGTGVSDEQFF. The CDR3 nucleotides read TGTGCCATCAGTGAGGGCGGGACAGGCGTTTCAGATGAGCAGTTCTTC.

Many counts were recorded for this clonotype. The chain joins TRBV28 to TRBJ2-2; D unclear. Germline CDR1 MDHEN, CDR2 SYDVKM. The CDR3 totals 15 residues. Between the trimmed V and J ends, which lost 3 bases and 2 bases, there was a span of 10 bases. The CDR3 loop is CASSFSFVNTGELFF. CDR3 in DNA: TGTGCCAGCAGTTTTTCCTTCGTCAACACCGGGGAGCTGTTTTTT.